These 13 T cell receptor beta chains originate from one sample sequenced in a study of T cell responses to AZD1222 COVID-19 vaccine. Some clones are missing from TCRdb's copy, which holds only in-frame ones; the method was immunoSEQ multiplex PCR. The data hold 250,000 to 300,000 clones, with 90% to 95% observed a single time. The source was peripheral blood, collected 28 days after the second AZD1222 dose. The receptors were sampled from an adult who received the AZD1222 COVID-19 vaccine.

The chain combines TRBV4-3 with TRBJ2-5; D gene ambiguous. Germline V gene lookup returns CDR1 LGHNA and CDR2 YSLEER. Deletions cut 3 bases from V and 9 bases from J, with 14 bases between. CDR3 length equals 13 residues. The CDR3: CASSHSFVRAQYF. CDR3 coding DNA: TGCGCCAGCAGCCATAGTTTCGTAAGGGCCCAGTACTTC.

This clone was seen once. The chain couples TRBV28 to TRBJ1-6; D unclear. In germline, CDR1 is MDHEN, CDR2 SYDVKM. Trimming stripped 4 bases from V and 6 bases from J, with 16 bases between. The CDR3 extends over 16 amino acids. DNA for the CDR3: TGTGCCAGCAGTTCTTCCGGAGCACCCTTTAATTCACCCCTCCACTTT. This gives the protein CASSSSGAPFNSPLHF.

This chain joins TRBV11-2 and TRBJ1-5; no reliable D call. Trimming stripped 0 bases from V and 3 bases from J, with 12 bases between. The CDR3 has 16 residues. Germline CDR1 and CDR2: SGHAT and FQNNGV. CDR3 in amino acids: CASSLEGTGFNQPQHF. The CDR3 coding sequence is TGTGCCAGCAGCTTAGAGGGTACGGGCTTCAATCAGCCCCAGCATTTT.

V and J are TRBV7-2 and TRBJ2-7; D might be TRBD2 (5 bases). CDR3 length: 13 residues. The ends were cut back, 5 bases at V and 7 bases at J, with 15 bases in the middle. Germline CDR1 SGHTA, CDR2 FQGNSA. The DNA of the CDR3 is TGTGCCAGCAGCCCGGACTGGAGTAGGGAGCAGTACTTC. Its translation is CASSPDWSREQYF.

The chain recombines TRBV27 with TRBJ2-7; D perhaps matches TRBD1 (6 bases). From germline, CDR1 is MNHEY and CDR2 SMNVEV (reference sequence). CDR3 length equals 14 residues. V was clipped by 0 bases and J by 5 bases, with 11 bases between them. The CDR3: CASSLSAGDHEQYF. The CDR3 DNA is TGTGCCAGCAGTTTATCGGCAGGGGACCACGAGCAGTACTTC.

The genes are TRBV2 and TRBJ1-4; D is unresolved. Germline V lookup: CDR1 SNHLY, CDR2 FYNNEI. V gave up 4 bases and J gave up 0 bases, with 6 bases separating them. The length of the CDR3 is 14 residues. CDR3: CASSVLSTNEKLFF. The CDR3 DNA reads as TGTGCCAGCAGTGTACTATCAACTAATGAAAAACTGTTTTTT.

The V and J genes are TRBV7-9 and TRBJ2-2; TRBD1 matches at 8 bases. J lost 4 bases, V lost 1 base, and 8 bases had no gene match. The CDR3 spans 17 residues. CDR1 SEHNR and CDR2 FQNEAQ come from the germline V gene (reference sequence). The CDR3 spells CASSLGDRGDSTGELFF. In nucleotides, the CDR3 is TGTGCCAGCAGCTTAGGCGACAGGGGAGACAGCACCGGGGAGCTGTTTTTT. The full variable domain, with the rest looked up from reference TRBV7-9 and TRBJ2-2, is DTGVSQNPRHKITKRGQNVTFRCDPISEHNRLYWYRQTLGQGPEFLTYFQNEAQLEKSRLLSDRFSAERPKGSFSTLEIQRTEQGDSAMYLCASSLGDRGDSTGELFFGEGSRLTVL.

CDR3 residues: CASSNPKNIQYF. CDR3 DNA: TGTGCCAGCAGTAATCCCAAAAACATTCAGTACTTC. The chain has TRBV28 and TRBJ2-4; D is uncertain. Trimming pared 5 bases from V and 2 bases from J, leaving 4 bases between. The germline gives CDR1 MDHEN, CDR2 SYDVKM. This CDR3 is 12 amino acids long.

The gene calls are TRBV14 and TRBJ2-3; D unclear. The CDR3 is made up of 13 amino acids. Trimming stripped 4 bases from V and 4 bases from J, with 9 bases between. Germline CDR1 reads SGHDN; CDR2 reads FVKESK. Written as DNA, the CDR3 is TGTGCCAGCAGCCCGCGGCCCCCAGATACGCAGTATTTT. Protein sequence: CASSPRPPDTQYF.

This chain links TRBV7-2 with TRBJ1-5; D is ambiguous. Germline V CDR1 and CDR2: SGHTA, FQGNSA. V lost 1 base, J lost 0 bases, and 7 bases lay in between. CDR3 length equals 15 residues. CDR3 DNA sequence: TGTGCCAGCAGCTTAGGCGGGTATAGCAATCAGCCCCAGCATTTT. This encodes CASSLGGYSNQPQHF.

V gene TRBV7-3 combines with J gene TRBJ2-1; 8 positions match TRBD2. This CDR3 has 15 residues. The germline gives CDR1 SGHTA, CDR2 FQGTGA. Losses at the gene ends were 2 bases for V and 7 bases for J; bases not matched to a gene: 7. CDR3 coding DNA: TGTGCCAGCAGCTTATCGGTAGCGGGAAAGAATGAGCAGTTCTTC. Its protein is CASSLSVAGKNEQFF. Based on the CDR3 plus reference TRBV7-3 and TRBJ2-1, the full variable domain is GAGVSQTPSNKVTEKGKYVELRCDPISGHTALYWYRQSLGQGPEFLIYFQGTGAADDSGLPNDRFFAVRPEGSVSTLKIQRTERGDSAVYLCASSLSVAGKNEQFFGPGTRLTVL.

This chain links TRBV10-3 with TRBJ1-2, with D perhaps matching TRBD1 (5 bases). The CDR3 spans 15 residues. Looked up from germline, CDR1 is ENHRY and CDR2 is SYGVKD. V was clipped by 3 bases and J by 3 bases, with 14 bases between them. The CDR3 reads CAISDHNAGDYGYTF. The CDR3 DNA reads TGTGCCATCAGTGATCACAACGCGGGGGACTATGGCTACACCTTC.

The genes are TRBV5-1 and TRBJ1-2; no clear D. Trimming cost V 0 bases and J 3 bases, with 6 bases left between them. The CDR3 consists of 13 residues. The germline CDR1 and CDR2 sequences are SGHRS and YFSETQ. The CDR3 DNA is TGCGCCAGCAGCTTGGGGATTTACTATGGCTACACCTTC. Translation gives CASSLGIYYGYTF.